A single sample gave rise to the 27 T cell receptor beta chains below, sequenced in a study of preoperative IRX-2 immunotherapy in early breast cancer. Assay used: immunoSEQ multiplex PCR; TCRdb lists only in-frame clones, some missing. The table has around 38,000 clones, about 72% seen once. As for treatment: preoperative locoregional IRX-2 cytokine immunotherapy. The specimen comprised tumor tissue, sampled after IRX-2 immunotherapy. The source of these receptors is a human donor with breast cancer.

The V gene is TRBV6-8, the J gene TRBJ2-7, with D perhaps matching TRBD1 or TRBD2 (5 bases each). CDR3 length: 15 residues. Trimming took off 7 bases at V and 5 bases at J, with 21 bases between the two ends. Germline CDR1 and CDR2: MNHGY and SAAAGT. The CDR3 nucleotides read TGTGCCAGCAATGCCTTTGAGGGGAAGAAAAACGAGCAGTACTTC. Translated: CASNAFEGKKNEQYF.

There are a few counts of this clone. The J gene is TRBJ2-3, the V gene TRBV11-3, with 9 positions matching TRBD1. V lost 3 bases, J lost 6 bases, and 7 bases stayed unmatched. The CDR3 totals 15 residues. CDR1 is SGHNT, CDR2 YENEEA, per germline. In nucleotides, the CDR3 is TGTGCCAGCAGCTTCACAGGGGGCATATCGGATACGCAGTATTTT. Protein: CASSFTGGISDTQYF.

This clone counts as medium-sized. The J gene is TRBJ2-4, the V gene TRBV11-3, with 7 bases lining up with TRBD2. Germline CDR1 and CDR2: SGHNT and YENEEA. V shed 7 bases, J shed 1 base, and the junction held 4 bases outside the gene matches. The CDR3 loop spans 14 amino acids. The CDR3 bases are TGTGCCAGCATCCCGCGGGGGGCCAAAAACATTCAGTACTTC. Amino acids: CASIPRGAKNIQYF.

The V gene is TRBV5-1, the J gene TRBJ1-1; 8 bases agree with TRBD1. The CDR3 has 15 residues. Germline V gene lookup returns CDR1 SGHRS and CDR2 YFSETQ. Unmatched junction bases numbered 6, after V lost 4 bases and J lost 1 base. Here the CDR3 DNA reads TGCGCCAGCAGCCAAAGACAGGGGCCGAACACTGAAGCTTTCTTT. Residues: CASSQRQGPNTEAFF.

This clone was detected only a few times. The V gene is TRBV11-3, the J gene TRBJ2-7; D might be TRBD1 (6 bases). The germline V gene has CDR1 SGHNT and CDR2 YENEEA. Trimming pared 6 bases from V and 1 base from J, leaving 13 bases between. This CDR3 is 14 amino acids long. The CDR3 sequence: CASRANRVSYEQYF. CDR3 DNA: TGTGCCAGCAGGGCCAACAGGGTTTCCTACGAGCAGTACTTC.

The V call is TRBV5-1, the J call TRBJ1-5; a weak D match, TRBD1 (5 bases). The CDR3 spans 14 residues. Trimming left V 1 base short and J 5 bases short, with 10 bases between. Germline V gene sequence: CDR1 SGHRS, CDR2 YFSETQ. The CDR3 bases are TGCGCCAGCAGCTTGAATGGGGGGGATCAGCCCCAGCATTTT. The encoded protein is CASSLNGGDQPQHF.

This rearrangement joins TRBV14 to TRBJ1-6; D is unresolved. The CDR3 totals 13 residues. With 2 bases removed from V and 6 bases from J, the gap between germline ends came to 5 bases. Germline CDR1 SGHDN, CDR2 FVKESK. CDR3 residues: CASSQSLNSPLHF. CDR3 sequence (DNA): TGTGCCAGCAGCCAATCTCTTAATTCACCCCTCCACTTT.

Regarding this clone: A junction boundary mismatches the germline segment, possibly from a read error. The chain joins TRBV6-7 to TRBJ2-7; 15 positions match TRBD2. TRBV6-7 is identified as an open reading frame with a role that is uncertain. The CDR3 covers 16 residues. CDR3 amino acids: CASRGTSGGSSYAQYF. CDR3 bases: TGTGCCAGCAGGGGGACTAGCGGGGGGTCCTCCTACGCGCAGTACTTC.

V gene TRBV12-5 combines with J gene TRBJ2-3; D is ambiguous. This CDR3 comprises 13 residues. V lost 6 bases to trimming and J lost 4 bases, with 11 bases between them. Germline V gene sequence: CDR1 LGHNT, CDR2 FRNRAP. The CDR3 sequence: CASGYDTADTQYF. CDR3 in DNA: TGTGCTAGTGGCTATGACACGGCAGATACGCAGTATTTT.

This clone was found a few times. This sequence joins TRBV11-3 and TRBJ2-7; 8 bases are shared with TRBD1. Trimming took 3 bases from V and 0 from J; bases not matched to a gene: 1. This CDR3 comprises 14 residues. Germline CDR1 SGHNT, CDR2 YENEEA. The CDR3 reads CASSFTGGSYEQYF. The DNA of the CDR3 is TGTGCCAGCAGCTTCACAGGGGGCTCCTACGAGCAGTACTTC. The variable domain in full, completed from reference TRBV11-3 and TRBJ2-7, reads EAGVVQSPRYKIIEKKQPVAFWCNPISGHNTLYWYLQNLGQGPELLIRYENEEAVDDSQLPKDRFSAERLKGVDSTLKIQPAELGDSAVYLCASSFTGGSYEQYFGPGTRLTVT.

The CDR3, as DNA: TGTGCCAGCTCACCCTTCAGGACAGCCCTCGACGAGCAGTACTTC. Its translation: CASSPFRTALDEQYF. The V and J genes are TRBV18 and TRBJ2-7, with D possibly matching TRBD1 (6 bases). The V and J ends lost 3 bases and 5 bases respectively, with 17 bases between them. CDR3 length equals 15 residues. The germline V gene has CDR1 KGHSH and CDR2 LQKENI.

The chain employs TRBV7-8 and TRBJ2-7; TRBD1 agrees at 7 bases. V shed 5 bases and J 4 bases; nucleotides not matched to a gene: 14. This CDR3 has 16 amino acids. Germline loops: CDR1 SGHVS, CDR2 FQNEAQ. The CDR3 DNA reads TGTGCCAGCAGCGCAGCCCGGGACAGTAACTTTTACGAGCAGTACTTC. Protein: CASSAARDSNFYEQYF.

This clone was detected a few times. This sequence joins TRBV11-3 and TRBJ2-3, with 11 nucleotides matching TRBD2. V lost 5 bases to trimming and J lost 2 bases; unmatched junction nucleotides: 12. Germline V gene lookup returns CDR1 SGHNT and CDR2 YENEEA. The CDR3 extends over 18 amino acids. Written as DNA, the CDR3 is TGTGCCAGCAGCCCAGCTTCTTCTAGCGGGAGGCACACAGATACGCAGTATTTT. This codes for CASSPASSSGRHTDTQYF.

V usage is TRBV7-5 and J usage is TRBJ2-1. TRBV7-5 is flagged as a pseudogene. The CDR3 extends over 15 amino acids. The CDR3 coding sequence is TGTGCCAGCAGCCCCCGGGGGCAGGGAATCAATGAGCAGTTCTTC. Translation gives CASSPRGQGINEQFF.

This clone was seen a handful of times. CDR3 in amino acids: CATEGRYNEKLFF. In DNA, the CDR3 is TGTGCCACCGAAGGACGGTATAATGAAAAACTGTTTTTT. The chain joins TRBV19 to TRBJ1-4; D gene unclear. The V end lost 10 bases, the J end lost 4 bases, and 13 bases lay between the germline ends. Per the germline V gene, CDR1 is LNHDA and CDR2 is SQIVND (reference sequence). The CDR3 is 13 residues long.

The gene calls are TRBV7-1 and TRBJ2-3, with D perhaps TRBD2 (5 bases). TRBV7-1 is an ORF, and what it does is uncertain. The V end was cut by 5 bases, the J end by 0 bases, with 12 bases between. The CDR3 consists of 15 residues. The CDR3 nucleotides read TGTGCCAGCAGCCAAGAGGGTACTAGCACAGATACGCAGTATTTT. This translates into CASSQEGTSTDTQYF.

The chain recombines TRBV5-1 with TRBJ1-3; no clear D. The germline V and J ends were trimmed by 0 bases and 0 bases, with 13 bases remaining between them. CDR1 is SGHRS and CDR2 is YFSETQ in the germline V gene. There are 17 residues in the CDR3. CDR3 residues: CASSLDPTQFSGNTIYF. The CDR3 region has the DNA TGCGCCAGCAGCTTGGATCCAACCCAATTCTCTGGAAACACCATATATTTT.

The chain couples TRBV23-1 to TRBJ2-3, with 7 bases matching TRBD2. TRBV23-1 is identified as an open reading frame with a role that is uncertain. This CDR3 comprises 18 residues. The V gene end was trimmed by 6 bases and the J gene end by 0 bases; junction bases not matched to a gene: 15. The CDR3: CASSLTDPGGPSTDTQYF. The CDR3 nucleotides read TGCGCCAGCAGCCTGACAGATCCGGGAGGCCCTAGCACAGATACGCAGTATTTT.

This chain connects TRBV6-8 to TRBJ1-6; unclear D gene. The CDR3 contains 18 residues. The V and J ends lost 6 bases and 8 bases respectively, with 26 bases between them. The V gene's germline CDR1 is MNHGY and CDR2 SAAAGT. DNA for the CDR3: TGTGCCAGCAGAGATACCACGATGAGGTCCCCTCTGGATTCACCCCTCCACTTT. The encoded protein is CASRDTTMRSPLDSPLHF.

As concerns this clone: A read error may produce the germline difference seen at one junction end. The chain employs TRBV6-8 and TRBJ2-7; 12 nucleotides align to TRBD2. The germline gives CDR1 MNHGY, CDR2 SAAAGT. This CDR3 contains 16 residues. The CDR3 sequence is CAISVRLAGASYEQYF. The CDR3 nucleotides read TGTGCCATCAGTGTAAGACTAGCGGGGGCATCCTACGAGCAGTACTTC.

The chain uses TRBV19 and TRBJ2-3; D call uncertain. Trimming removed 2 bases at V and 0 bases at J, with 12 bases between. The CDR3 sequence is 16 residues long. The germline CDR1 and CDR2 sequences are LNHDA and SQIVND (reference sequence). The DNA of the CDR3 is TGTGCCAGTAGTATATTGGCAGGATCTAGCACAGATACGCAGTATTTT. This translates into CASSILAGSSTDTQYF.

This clone was recorded once. The chain carries TRBV27 and TRBJ1-5, with D perhaps TRBD1 (6 bases). Deletions cut 2 bases from V and 7 bases from J, with 9 bases between. This CDR3 contains 13 residues. Germline V lookup: CDR1 MNHEY, CDR2 SMNVEV (reference sequence). The CDR3 DNA reads TGTGCCAGCAGTTTAGGCAGGGGACAGCCCCAGCATTTT. Protein: CASSLGRGQPQHF.

The CDR3 DNA sequence: TGTGCCAGCAGCCCCCGGGTAGGCGGGTCAGATACGCAGTATTTT. Translating gives CASSPRVGGSDTQYF. The V and J genes are TRBV11-3 and TRBJ2-3; D is perhaps TRBD2 (5 bases). V lost 5 bases and J lost 4, with 16 bases in between. Germline-derived CDR1 and CDR2 are SGHNT and YENEEA. The CDR3 loop spans 15 amino acids.

Details on this clone: Because the CDR3's place on the DNA is in doubt, the DNA is left out and the CDR3 is given as listed by TCRdb. The chain recombines TRBV6-8 with TRBJ2-7; the table calls TRBD1, which could not be checked here. Germline assignment: CDR1 MNHGY and CDR2 SAAAGT. With termini counted, the CDR3 has 16 amino acids. Here the CDR3 reads CASSSSDRGGTYEQYF.

This clone was seen a handful of times. This chain joins TRBV19 and TRBJ2-2; 7 bases map to TRBD1. CDR3 length: 14 amino acids. V dropped 9 bases and J dropped 3; count of bases not matched to a gene: 7. Germline V gene data show CDR1 as LNHDA and CDR2 as SQIVND (reference sequence). This CDR3 is CARLGQGDTGELFF. Written as DNA, the CDR3 is TGTGCCAGACTGGGGCAGGGGGACACCGGGGAGCTGTTTTTT.

The chain links TRBV5-1 to TRBJ2-7, with 8 bases lining up with TRBD2. Germline values: CDR1 SGHRS, CDR2 YFSETQ. With 4 bases clipped from V and 2 bases from J, the junction kept 8 bases outside the gene matches. The CDR3 is 15 amino acids. The CDR3 sequence is CASSPVRGGAYEQYF. For the CDR3, the DNA is TGCGCCAGCAGCCCCGTTCGGGGGGGAGCCTACGAGCAGTACTTC. Combining the CDR3 with reference TRBV5-1 and TRBJ2-7 gives the whole variable domain KAGVTQTPRYLIKTRGQQVTLSCSPISGHRSVSWYQQTPGQGLQFLFEYFSETQRNKGNFPGRFSGRQFSNSRSEMNVSTLELGDSALYLCASSPVRGGAYEQYFGPGTRLTVT.

The chain joins TRBV19 to TRBJ1-6, with D uncertain. This CDR3 has 13 amino acids. The V gene lost 8 bases and the J gene lost 10 bases, with 15 bases spanning the gap. Germline loops: CDR1 LNHDA, CDR2 SQIVND (reference sequence). The CDR3 nucleotides read TGTGCCAGTGGCGGACGGGCCTCATCACCCCTCCACTTT. It encodes CASGGRASSPLHF.